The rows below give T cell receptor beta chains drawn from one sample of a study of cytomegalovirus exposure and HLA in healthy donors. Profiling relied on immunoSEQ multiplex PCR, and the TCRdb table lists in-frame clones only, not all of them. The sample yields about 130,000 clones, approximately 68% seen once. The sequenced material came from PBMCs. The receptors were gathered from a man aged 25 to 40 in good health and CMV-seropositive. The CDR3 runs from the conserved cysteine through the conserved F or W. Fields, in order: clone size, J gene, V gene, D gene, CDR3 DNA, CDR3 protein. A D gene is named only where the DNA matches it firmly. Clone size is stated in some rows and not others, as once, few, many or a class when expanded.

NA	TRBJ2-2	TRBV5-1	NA	TGCGCCAGCAGAAGAACAGTTACGAACACCGGGGAGCTGTTTTTT	CASRRTVTNTGELFF
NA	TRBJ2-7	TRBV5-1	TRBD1	TGCGCCAGCAGCACGGACAGGGATGGTACCTACGAGCAGTACTTC	CASSTDRDGTYEQYF
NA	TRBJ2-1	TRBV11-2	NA	TGTGCCAGCAGCTGGCTGGCGGGGTGGCGTGAGCAGTTCTTC	CASSWLAGWREQFF
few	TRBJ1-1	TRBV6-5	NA	TGTGCCAGCAGTTATGTCCGGAGGGGCACTGAAGCTTTCTTT	CASSYVRRGTEAFF
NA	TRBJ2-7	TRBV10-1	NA	TGCGCCAGCAGTGAGATTTTGGGAACAGGATCCTACGAGCAGTACTTC	CASSEILGTGSYEQYF
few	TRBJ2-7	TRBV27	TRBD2	TGTGCCAGCAGTTTTTCGGGACTAGGGGCCTACGAGCAGTACTTC	CASSFSGLGAYEQYF
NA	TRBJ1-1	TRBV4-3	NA	TGCGCCAGCAGCCAAGGCGGAGGAGTTGGACTCGGGACTGAAGCTTTCTTT	CASSQGGGVGLGTEAFF
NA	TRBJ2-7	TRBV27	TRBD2	TGTGCCAGCAGTCTAGGAGCGGGAGCCTCCTACGAGCAGTACTTC	CASSLGAGASYEQYF
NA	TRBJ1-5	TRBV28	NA	TGTGCCAGCAGTCCCTCAGGGGCAGGGCAGCCCCAGCATTTT	CASSPSGAGQPQHF
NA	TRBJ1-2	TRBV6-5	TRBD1	TGTGCCAGCAGCGAGACAGGGGGCGCGGATGGCTACACCTTC	CASSETGGADGYTF
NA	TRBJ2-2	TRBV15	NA	TGTGCCACCAGCTGGGAGGAGACGATGTCCGGGGAGCTGTTTTTT	CATSWEETMSGELFF
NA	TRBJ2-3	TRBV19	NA	TGTGCCAGTCACGGAGAACCGGGAATCACAGATACGCAGTATTTT	CASHGEPGITDTQYF
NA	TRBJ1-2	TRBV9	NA	TGTGCCAGCAGCGTCCCAGGGTCGGGTGGCTACACCTTC	CASSVPGSGGYTF
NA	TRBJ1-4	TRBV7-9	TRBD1	TGTGCCAGCAGTTCGACAGGGTACCGGAGAAGATCGAATGAAAAACTGTTTTTT	CASSSTGYRRRSNEKLFF
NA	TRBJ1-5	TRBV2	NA	TGTGCCAGCAGTCTACAGGACAATCAGCCCCAGCATTTT	CASSLQDNQPQHF
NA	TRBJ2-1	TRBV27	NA	TGTGCCAGCAGTTACAACGTCCCTTCCTACAATGAGCAGTTCTTC	CASSYNVPSYNEQFF
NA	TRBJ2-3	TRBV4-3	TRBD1	TGCGCCAGCAGCCAAGATGAGGGGGCGACGGATACGCAGTATTTT	CASSQDEGATDTQYF
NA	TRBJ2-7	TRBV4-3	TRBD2	TGCGCCAGCAGCCTTCAAGCGGGGGGGCAGGGAGTTTACGAGCAGTACTTC	CASSLQAGGQGVYEQYF
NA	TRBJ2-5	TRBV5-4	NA	TGTGCCAGCAGCCACCCATTCGGGGAGACCCAGTACTTC	CASSHPFGETQYF
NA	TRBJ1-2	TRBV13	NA	TGTGCCAGCAGCCCAAACACAGGGAACTATGGCTACACCTTC	CASSPNTGNYGYTF
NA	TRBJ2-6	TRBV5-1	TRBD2	TGCGCCAGCAGCTTGACTAGCGGAAGCTCTGGGGCCAACGTCCTGACTTTC	CASSLTSGSSGANVLTF
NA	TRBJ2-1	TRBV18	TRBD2	TGTGCCAGCTACCCGACTAGCGCATACAATGAGCAGTTCTTC	CASYPTSAYNEQFF
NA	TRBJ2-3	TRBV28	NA	TGTGCCAGCAGTTTACAAGGGGCAGATACGCAGTATTTT	CASSLQGADTQYF
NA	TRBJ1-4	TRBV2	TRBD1	TGTGCCAGCCACTCCCCGGGACAGGGCAATGAAAAACTGTTTTTT	CASHSPGQGNEKLFF
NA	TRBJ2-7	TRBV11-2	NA	TGTGCCAGCAGCTTTACCGGCTACGAGCAGTACTTC	CASSFTGYEQYF
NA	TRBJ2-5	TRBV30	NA	TGTGCCTGGAAATTAGGAGTCCAAGAGACCCAGTACTTC	CAWKLGVQETQYF
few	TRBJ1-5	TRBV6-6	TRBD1	TGTGCCAGCACCCTAACCGGGACAGACTTTAACCCGCCCCAGCATTTT	CASTLTGTDFNPPQHF
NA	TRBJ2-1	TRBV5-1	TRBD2	TGCGCCAGCAGCTTGACTAGCGGGAGCCGCACCTACAATGAGCAGTTCTTC	CASSLTSGSRTYNEQFF
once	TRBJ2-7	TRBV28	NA	TGTGCCAGCAGCCTCCCCCGCGCGGCAACCTACGAGCAGTACTTC	CASSLPRAATYEQYF
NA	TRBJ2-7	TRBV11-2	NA	TGTGCCAGCAGCTTAACTGGAGACTACGAGCAGTACTTC	CASSLTGDYEQYF
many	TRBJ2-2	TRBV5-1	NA	TGCGCCAGCAGCTTGGGGCGGGAGAACACCGGGGAGCTGTTTTTT	CASSLGRENTGELFF
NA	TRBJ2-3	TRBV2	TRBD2	TGTGCCAGCAGTGTCGGGGCGGGAGGGCCCGGAGATACGCAGTATTTT	CASSVGAGGPGDTQYF
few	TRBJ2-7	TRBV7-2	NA	TGTGCCAGCAGCTTAGCGGTCAGGTTCCCCTACGAGCAGTACTTC	CASSLAVRFPYEQYF
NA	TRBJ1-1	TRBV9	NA	TGTGCCAGCAGCGTATACAATGGTCCGACTTTCTTT	CASSVYNGPTFF
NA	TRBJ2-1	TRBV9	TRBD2	TGTGCCAGCAGCGTAGGGCTAGCGGAGCTCAATGAGCAGTTCTTC	CASSVGLAELNEQFF
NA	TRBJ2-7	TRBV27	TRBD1	TGTGCCAGCAGTCTCCTGTGGACAGGGCGCCACGAGCAGTACTTC	CASSLLWTGRHEQYF
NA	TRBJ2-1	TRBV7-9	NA	TGTGCCAGCAGCTTACGGGATACTATTTACAATGAGCAGTTCTTC	CASSLRDTIYNEQFF
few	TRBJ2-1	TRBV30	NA	TGTGCCTGGACTGAGGGCGCAGCCTACAATGAGCAGTTCTTC	CAWTEGAAYNEQFF
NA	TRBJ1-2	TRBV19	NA	TGTGCCAGTAGTATTCGGGGGAGTTATGGCTACACCTTC	CASSIRGSYGYTF
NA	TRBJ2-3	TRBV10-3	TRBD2	TGTGCCATCAGTTGGACTAGCGGGGGGTTCACAGATACGCAGTATTTT	CAISWTSGGFTDTQYF